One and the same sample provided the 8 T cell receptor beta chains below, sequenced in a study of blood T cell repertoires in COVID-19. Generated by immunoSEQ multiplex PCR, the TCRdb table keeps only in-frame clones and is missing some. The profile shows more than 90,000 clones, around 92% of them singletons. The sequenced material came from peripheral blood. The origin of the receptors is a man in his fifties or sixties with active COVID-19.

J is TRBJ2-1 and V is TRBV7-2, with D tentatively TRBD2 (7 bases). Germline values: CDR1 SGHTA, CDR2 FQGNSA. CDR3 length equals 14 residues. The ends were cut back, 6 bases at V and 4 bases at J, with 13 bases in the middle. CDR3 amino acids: CASRLRGLYNEQFF. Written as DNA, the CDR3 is TGTGCCAGCAGACTCAGGGGACTATACAATGAGCAGTTCTTC.

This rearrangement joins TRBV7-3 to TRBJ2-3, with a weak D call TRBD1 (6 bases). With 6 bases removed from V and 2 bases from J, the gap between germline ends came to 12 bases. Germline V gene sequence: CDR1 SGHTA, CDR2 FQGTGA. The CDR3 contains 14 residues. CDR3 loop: CASSPDRATDTQYF. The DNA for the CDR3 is TGTGCCAGCAGTCCGGACAGAGCCACAGATACGCAGTATTTT.

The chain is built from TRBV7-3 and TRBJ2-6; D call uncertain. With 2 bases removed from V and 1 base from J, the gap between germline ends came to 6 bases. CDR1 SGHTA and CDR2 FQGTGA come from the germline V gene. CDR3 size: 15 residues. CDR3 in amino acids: CASSLDGSGANVLTF. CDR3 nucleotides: TGTGCCAGCAGCTTAGACGGGTCTGGGGCCAACGTCCTGACTTTC.

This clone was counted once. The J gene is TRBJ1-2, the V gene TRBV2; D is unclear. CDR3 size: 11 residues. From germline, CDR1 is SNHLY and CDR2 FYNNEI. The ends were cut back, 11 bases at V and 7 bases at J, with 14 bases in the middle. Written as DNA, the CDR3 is TGTGCCGGCAAGAGAGACTTTGGCTACACCTTC. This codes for CAGKRDFGYTF.

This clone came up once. The CDR3 DNA follows: TGCGCCAGCAGCTTTTTCGGACAGCAAGAGACCCAGTACTTC. Encoded protein: CASSFFGQQETQYF. The genes are TRBV5-1 and TRBJ2-5; TRBD1 might be the D (6 bases). This CDR3 comprises 14 residues. The germline gives CDR1 SGHRS, CDR2 YFSETQ. Trimming took 2 bases from V and 2 from J, leaving 10 bases between them.

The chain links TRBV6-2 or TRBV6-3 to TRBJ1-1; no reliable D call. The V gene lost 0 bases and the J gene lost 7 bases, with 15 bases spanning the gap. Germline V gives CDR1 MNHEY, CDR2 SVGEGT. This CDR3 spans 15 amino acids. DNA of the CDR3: TGTGCCAGCAGTTACTCGGCCCCCTCACCCTTTGAAGCTTTCTTT. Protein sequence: CASSYSAPSPFEAFF.

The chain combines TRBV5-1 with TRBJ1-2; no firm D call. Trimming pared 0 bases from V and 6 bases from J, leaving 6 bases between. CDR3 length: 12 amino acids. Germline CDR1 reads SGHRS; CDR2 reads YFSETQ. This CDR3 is CASSLARDGYTF. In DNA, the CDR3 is TGCGCCAGCAGCTTGGCCCGAGATGGCTACACCTTC. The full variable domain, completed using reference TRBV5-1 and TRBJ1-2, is KAGVTQTPRYLIKTRGQQVTLSCSPISGHRSVSWYQQTPGQGLQFLFEYFSETQRNKGNFPGRFSGRQFSNSRSEMNVSTLELGDSALYLCASSLARDGYTFGSGTRLTVV.

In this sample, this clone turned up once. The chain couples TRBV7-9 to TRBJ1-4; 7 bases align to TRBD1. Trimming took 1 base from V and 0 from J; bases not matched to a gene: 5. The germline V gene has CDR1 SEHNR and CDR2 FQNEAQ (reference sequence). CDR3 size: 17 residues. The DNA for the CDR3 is TGTGCCAGCAGCTTAGGGGACAGCGACGCAACTAATGAAAAACTGTTTTTT. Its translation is CASSLGDSDATNEKLFF.